The 29 T cell receptor beta chains reported below all come from one sample, sequenced in a study of neurological immune-mediated disorders. Each CDR3 protein is one row after TCRdb ran MiXCR on the 5' RACE reads. The data show under 90,000 distinct CDR3 sequences, under 4.5% seen once. Sequences were obtained from PBMCs. All receptors derive from a woman aged 50 to 60 with multiple sclerosis.

This clonotype was observed many times. V and J are TRBV6-2 or TRBV6-3 and TRBJ2-6; 10 positions match TRBD1. Germline values: CDR1 MNHEY, CDR2 SVGEGT. The trim removed 7 bases at V and 2 bases at J, leaving 11 bases unmatched. CDR3 length: 18 residues. The CDR3 loop reads CASTLGQGEFTGANVLTF. The DNA for the CDR3 is TGTGCCAGCACCCTTGGACAGGGGGAATTCACTGGGGCCAACGTCCTGACTTTC.

This clonotype has at least ten counts. This rearrangement joins TRBV29-1 to TRBJ2-7, with 8 bases fitting TRBD1. The V segment lost 7 bases and the J segment 6 bases; nucleotides outside the gene matches: 8. The germline gives CDR1 SQVTM, CDR2 ANQGSEA. The CDR3 covers 12 residues. CDR3 residues: CSGGQGAGEQYF. In DNA form, the CDR3 reads TGCAGCGGTGGACAGGGCGCCGGCGAGCAGTACTTC.

In this sample, this clonotype turned up many times. The chain combines TRBV28 with TRBJ2-7, with a possible D match to TRBD2 (6 bases). The CDR3 is made up of 17 amino acids. Trimming took off 3 bases at V and 0 bases at J, with 18 bases between the two ends. From germline, CDR1 is MDHEN and CDR2 SYDVKM. The CDR3 coding sequence is TGTGCCAGCAGTTTGCAGACCAAGACTAGAAGCTCCTACGAGCAGTACTTC. Amino acids: CASSLQTKTRSSYEQYF.

In this sample, this clonotype turned up many times. CDR3 sequence: CASSLGTGAKGNTIYF. The CDR3 region has the DNA TGCGCCAGCAGTTTAGGGACAGGGGCGAAGGGAAACACCATATATTTT. The rearrangement joins TRBV5-1 to TRBJ1-3; 10 positions match TRBD1. This CDR3 region has 16 residues. The V and J ends lost 5 bases and 4 bases, in that order; junction bases with no gene match: 9. Per germline, CDR1 SGHRS and CDR2 YFSETQ.

In its sample, this clonotype was seen many times. The chain carries TRBV27 and TRBJ2-7, with 8 nucleotides matching TRBD2. The germline gives CDR1 MNHEY, CDR2 SMNVEV (reference sequence). The CDR3 extends over 15 amino acids. The V segment lost 0 bases and the J segment 2 bases; nucleotides outside the gene matches: 3. DNA of the CDR3: TGTGCCAGCAGTTTATCAGCGGGGGCCCCCTACGAGCAGTACTTC. Translation: CASSLSAGAPYEQYF.

This clonotype appeared many times. This chain joins TRBV7-6 and TRBJ1-1, with 8 bases fitting TRBD1. V trimming: 5 bases; J trimming: 3 bases; junction bases outside the gene matches: 2. The CDR3 sequence is 13 residues long. Germline V gene lookup returns CDR1 SGHVS and CDR2 FNYEAQ. Here the CDR3 DNA reads TGTGCCAGCAGCCTCAGGGGGCACACTGAAGCTTTCTTT. Protein sequence: CASSLRGHTEAFF.

This clonotype has a count of ten or more. The chain uses TRBV9 and TRBJ2-1; possibly TRBD1 for D (6 bases). V was cut by 0 bases and J by 10 bases, with 14 bases left in between. The germline V gene encodes CDR1 SGDLS and CDR2 YYNGEE. The CDR3 extends over 14 amino acids. This CDR3 is CASSVDPGVREQFF. DNA of the CDR3: TGTGCCAGCAGCGTAGATCCAGGGGTGAGAGAGCAGTTCTTC.

This clonotype was counted at least ten times. CDR3 sequence reads: CASSFGTTNEKLFF. CDR3 DNA: TGCGCCAGCAGCTTTGGGACAACTAATGAAAAACTGTTTTTT. This sequence joins TRBV5-1 and TRBJ1-4, with D hard to call. This CDR3 is built from 14 residues. Germline CDR1 and CDR2: SGHRS and YFSETQ. Trimming stripped 2 bases from V and 0 bases from J, with 5 bases between.

This clonotype was counted ten times or more. The chain recombines TRBV20-1 with TRBJ2-3; 11 nucleotides match TRBD1. V was pared by 5 bases and J by 4 bases, with 5 bases of the junction left unmatched. CDR1 DFQATT and CDR2 SNEGSKA come from the germline V gene (reference sequence). This CDR3 region has 14 residues. The CDR3 here is CSAPRDRGSDTQYF. In DNA, the CDR3 is TGCAGTGCTCCCCGGGACAGGGGGTCAGATACGCAGTATTTT.

The sample holds many counts of this clonotype. V usage is TRBV20-1 and J usage is TRBJ2-2; 11 bases are a match to TRBD2. CDR1 and CDR2 (germline): DFQATT, SNEGSKA (reference sequence). After removal of 4 bases from V and 5 bases from J, the junction contained 3 bases not matched to a gene. This CDR3 has 14 residues. In DNA form, the CDR3 reads TGCAGTGCTATAGCGGGGGGGCGTACCGGGGAGCTGTTTTTT. Its protein product is CSAIAGGRTGELFF.

In the case of this clonotype: Sequence at one end of the junction differs from germline and may be a read error. This sequence joins TRBV19 and TRBJ2-3; D not certain. The length of the CDR3 is 13 residues. Germline CDR1 reads LNHDA; CDR2 reads SQIVND (reference sequence). The CDR3 DNA sequence: TGTGCTAGTAGACCGGCGGCGGCAGATACGCAGTATTTT. Translating it yields CASRPAAADTQYF.

This clonotype came up many times. The V call is TRBV6-4, the J call TRBJ2-2; a weak D match, TRBD2 (5 bases). The length of the CDR3 is 13 residues. The germline gives CDR1 MRHNA, CDR2 SNTAGT. Trimming shortened V by 4 bases and J by 2 bases, and 5 bases separated the two germline ends. The CDR3 nucleotides are TGTGCCAGCAGTGGGACTAACACCGGGGAGCTGTTTTTT. Translated: CASSGTNTGELFF.

This clonotype was picked up many times. The rearrangement joins TRBV7-2 to TRBJ1-2, with unresolved D. Per germline, CDR1 SGHTA and CDR2 FQGNSA. V lost 5 bases to trimming and J lost 4 bases, with 11 bases between them. This CDR3 is built from 13 residues. CDR3 residues: CASSLTTTYGYTF. The CDR3 nucleotides are TGTGCCAGCAGCCTAACAACAACCTATGGCTACACCTTC.

This clonotype was counted ten times or more. The genes are TRBV6-6 and TRBJ1-1, with unresolved D. Germline values: CDR1 MNHNY, CDR2 SVGAGI (reference sequence). Deletions cut 7 bases from V and 2 bases from J, with 14 bases between. CDR3 size: 14 residues. CDR3 nucleotides: TGTGCCAGCACAAAGGGAATGGACAACACTGAAGCTTTCTTT. Its translation: CASTKGMDNTEAFF.

In its sample, this clonotype was seen many times. This chain uses TRBV7-2 with TRBJ2-7; 10 bases fit TRBD2. The V segment lost 3 bases and the J segment 4 bases; nucleotides outside the gene matches: 3. This CDR3 spans 14 amino acids. Germline CDR1 reads SGHTA; CDR2 reads FQGNSA. The DNA of the CDR3 is TGTGCCAGCAGCTTGGGACTAGCGTCTTACGAGCAGTACTTC. The encoded protein is CASSLGLASYEQYF.

This clonotype was counted ten times or more. V and J are TRBV20-1 and TRBJ1-1, with D maybe TRBD1 (5 bases). The CDR3 has 13 amino acids. CDR1 is DFQATT and CDR2 is SNEGSKA in the germline V gene (reference sequence). The V gene lost 0 bases and the J gene lost 7 bases, with 12 bases spanning the gap. Here the CDR3 DNA reads TGCAGTGCTAGAGATTTGGCGGGGCTTGAAGCTTTCTTT. Amino acids: CSARDLAGLEAFF.

This clonotype was seen at least ten times. The chain joins TRBV2 to TRBJ2-3, with D tentatively TRBD1 (5 bases). This CDR3 comprises 11 residues. Germline V gives CDR1 SNHLY, CDR2 FYNNEI. V lost 8 bases, J lost 6 bases, and 9 bases lay in between. The DNA for the CDR3 is TGTGCCAGCCCCAAGGGGGATACGCAGTATTTT. Protein: CASPKGDTQYF.

This clonotype showed up many times. The V call is TRBV6-5, the J call TRBJ2-7; tentative D call: TRBD1 (5 bases). This CDR3 has 14 residues. Germline V gives CDR1 MNHEY, CDR2 SVGAGI. Between the trimmed V and J ends, which lost 2 bases and 3 bases, there was a span of 11 bases. CDR3 in DNA: TGTGCCAGCAGTTACGGGGCTAGTATCTACGAGCAGTACTTC. Its protein is CASSYGASIYEQYF.

This clonotype was detected many times. V is TRBV20-1 and J is TRBJ1-5; D not certain. Trimming shortened V by 3 bases and J by 2 bases, and 8 bases separated the two germline ends. CDR1 DFQATT and CDR2 SNEGSKA come from the germline V gene (reference sequence). The CDR3 has 13 amino acids. CDR3 in amino acids: CSASRSGNQPQHF. The CDR3 DNA sequence: TGCAGTGCTAGTCGCTCTGGCAATCAGCCCCAGCATTTT.

This clonotype occurred many times. The V gene is TRBV10-3, the J gene TRBJ2-3; TRBD2 is a possible D gene (6 bases). The germline gives CDR1 ENHRY, CDR2 SYGVKD. The CDR3 totals 16 residues. The V and J ends lost 7 bases and 1 base respectively, with 18 bases between them. The CDR3 protein is CAITEGLLRGTDTQYF. Written as DNA, the CDR3 is TGTGCCATCACCGAGGGACTCCTCAGGGGCACAGATACGCAGTATTTT.

The table lists this clonotype with many counts. The chain links TRBV7-2 to TRBJ2-1, with D possibly matching TRBD1 (5 bases). The CDR3 is made up of 16 amino acids. Germline V gene sequence: CDR1 SGHTA, CDR2 FQGNSA. V was trimmed by 4 bases and J by 4 bases, leaving 17 bases between them. The CDR3, as DNA: TGTGCCAGCAGCTACACGGGCAGGGCTAATTACAATGAGCAGTTCTTC. It yields the protein CASSYTGRANYNEQFF.

In this sample, this clonotype turned up many times. The chain carries TRBV5-1 and TRBJ2-1; 15 bases agree with TRBD2. Looked up from germline, CDR1 is SGHRS and CDR2 is YFSETQ. The V segment lost 5 bases and the J segment 2 bases; nucleotides outside the gene matches: 2. The CDR3 sequence is 16 residues long. The CDR3 sequence: CASRGTSGGTYNEQFF. Written as DNA, the CDR3 is TGCGCCAGCAGAGGGACTAGCGGGGGGACCTACAATGAGCAGTTCTTC.

There are many counts of this clonotype. The chain couples TRBV7-6 to TRBJ1-4; maybe TRBD1 (6 bases). V was clipped by 2 bases and J by 10 bases, with 17 bases between them. The CDR3 has 15 amino acids. CDR1 and CDR2 (germline): SGHVS, FNYEAQ. The CDR3 DNA sequence: TGTGCCAGCAGCTTACTGGCAGGGGATTCGGGAAAACTGTTTTTT. Translating it yields CASSLLAGDSGKLFF.

The sample holds many counts of this clonotype. The chain is built from TRBV9 and TRBJ2-1, with TRBD1 matching 12 bases. With 4 bases clipped from V and 7 bases from J, the junction kept 3 bases outside the gene matches. The CDR3 loop spans 14 amino acids. The V gene's germline CDR1 is SGDLS and CDR2 YYNGEE. Here the CDR3 DNA reads TGTGCCAGCAGCAAGGGACAGGGGGCGAATGAGCAGTTCTTC. Protein product: CASSKGQGANEQFF.

The J gene is TRBJ2-1, the V gene TRBV7-9; 8 bases are shared with TRBD2. This CDR3 is built from 15 residues. The V and J ends lost 1 base and 6 bases, in that order; junction bases with no gene match: 5. Germline-derived CDR1 and CDR2 are SEHNR and FQNEAQ (reference sequence). The CDR3 DNA sequence: TGTGCCAGCAGCTTAGTTCCGGCGGGGGGCAATGAGCAGTTCTTC. As protein: CASSLVPAGGNEQFF.

A remark on this clonotype: This CDR3 is missing its conserved last phenylalanine or tryptophan, likely due to a read error. This chain joins TRBV7-6 and TRBJ2-1; D remains ambiguous. The germline gives CDR1 SGHVS, CDR2 FNYEAQ. Trimming cost V 8 bases and J 6 bases, with 14 bases left between them. There are 13 residues in the CDR3. The CDR3 reads CASAPGVVNEQFI. CDR3 bases: TGTGCCAGCGCCCCGGGCGTCGTCAATGAGCAGTTCATC.

This clonotype was observed many times. The V gene is TRBV20-1, the J gene TRBJ2-7; 7 nucleotides align to TRBD1. Germline values: CDR1 DFQATT, CDR2 SNEGSKA (reference sequence). Trimming took 3 bases from V and 3 from J; bases not matched to a gene: 5. This CDR3 has 13 amino acids. The CDR3 loop is CSASKGAIYEQYF. Here the CDR3 DNA reads TGCAGTGCTAGTAAGGGGGCGATCTACGAGCAGTACTTC.

This clonotype was observed at least ten times. J is TRBJ2-7 and V is TRBV18; 7 bases match TRBD1. Germline CDR1 is KGHSH and CDR2 is LQKENI. The length of the CDR3 is 14 residues. The ends lost 3 bases at V and 1 base at J; junction bases unmatched: 3. The CDR3 spells CASSPGQRSYEQYF. The CDR3 DNA follows: TGTGCCAGCTCACCGGGACAGAGGTCCTACGAGCAGTACTTC.

At least ten counts were recorded for this clonotype. V gene TRBV10-3 combines with J gene TRBJ1-2; a weak D match, TRBD1 (5 bases). This CDR3 is built from 13 residues. Per the germline V gene, CDR1 is ENHRY and CDR2 is SYGVKD. V was clipped by 3 bases and J by 2 bases, with 7 bases between them. This chain's CDR3 is CAISDRENYGYTF. CDR3 DNA sequence: TGTGCCATCAGTGACAGGGAAAACTATGGCTACACCTTC.